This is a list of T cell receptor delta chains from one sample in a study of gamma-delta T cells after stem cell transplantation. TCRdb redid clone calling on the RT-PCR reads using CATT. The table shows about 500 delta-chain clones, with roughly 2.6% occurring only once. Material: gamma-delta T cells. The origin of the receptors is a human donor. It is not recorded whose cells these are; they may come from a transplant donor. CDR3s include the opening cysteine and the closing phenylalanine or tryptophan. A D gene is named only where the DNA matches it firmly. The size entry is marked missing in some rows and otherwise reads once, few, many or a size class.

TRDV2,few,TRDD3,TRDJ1,CACDPAEGDSYTDKLIF,TGTGCCTGTGACCCCGCCGAGGGGGATTCGTACACCGATAAACTCATCTTT
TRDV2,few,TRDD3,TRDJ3,CACDIGATLGASSWDTRQMFF,TGTGCCTGTGACATTGGGGCAACACTGGGGGCTAGCTCCTGGGACACCCGACAGATGTTTTTC
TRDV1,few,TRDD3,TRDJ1,CALTKYWGIINTDKLIF,TGTGCTCTCACCAAGTACTGGGGGATAATAAACACCGATAAACTCATCTTT
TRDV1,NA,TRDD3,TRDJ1,CALGTRAFRPPLGATMRSDKLIF,TGTGCTCTTGGGACCCGTGCATTTCGACCGCCACTGGGGGCTACTATGAGGTCCGATAAACTCATCTTT
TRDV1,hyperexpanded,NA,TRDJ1,CALGEPQPVFLRLYWGHTGGYTDKLIF,TGTGCTCTTGGGGAGCCTCAACCGGTCTTCCTACGGTTGTACTGGGGACATACGGGGGGGTACACCGATAAACTCATCTTT
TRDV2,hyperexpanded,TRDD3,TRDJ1,CACDLVGGTGGYGGYTDKLIF,TGTGCCTGTGACCTCGTCGGTGGTACTGGGGGATACGGCGGTTACACCGATAAACTCATCTTT
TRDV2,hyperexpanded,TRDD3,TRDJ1,CACDTVLGDRYTDKLIF,TGTGCCTGTGACACCGTACTGGGGGATAGATACACCGATAAACTCATCTTT
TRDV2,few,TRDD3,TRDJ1,CACDTLRLGDTDTDKLIF,TGTGCCTGTGACACTCTCCGACTGGGGGATACTGACACCGATAAACTCATCTTT
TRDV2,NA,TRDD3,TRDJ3,CACDTAGGYLSWDTRQMFF,TGTGCCTGTGACACAGCTGGGGGATACCTCTCCTGGGACACCCGACAGATGTTTTTC
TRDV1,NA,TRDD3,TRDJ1,CALGALFPRTGGYSSDKLIF,TGTGCTCTTGGGGCACTATTCCCCCGTACTGGGGGATACTCGTCCGATAAACTCATCTTT
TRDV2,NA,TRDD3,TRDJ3,CACDTILGAPGRDTRQMFF,TGTGCCTGTGACACGATACTGGGGGCCCCCGGCCGGGACACCCGACAGATGTTTTTC
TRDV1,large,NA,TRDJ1,CALGDLPFLTLLGVNTDKLIF,TGTGCTCTTGGGGATCTTCCCTTCCTCACCCTACTGGGGGTCAACACCGATAAACTCATCTTT
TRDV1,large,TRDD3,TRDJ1,CALGVRHFLLEYWGIRERLLYTDKLIF,TGTGCTCTTGGGGTACGCCACTTCCTACTAGAGTACTGGGGGATACGCGAACGACTTCTTTACACCGATAAACTCATCTTT
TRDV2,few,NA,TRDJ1,CACDTAFTGGPTDKLIF,TGTGCCTGTGACACCGCTTTCACCGGGGGACCAACCGATAAACTCATCTTT
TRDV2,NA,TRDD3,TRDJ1,CACDAITGGQPSDKLIF,TGTGCCTGTGACGCGATTACTGGGGGACAACCGAGCGATAAACTCATCTTT
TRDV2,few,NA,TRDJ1,CACDRVGVLTDKLIF,TGTGCCTGTGACCGGGTGGGGGTCCTCACCGATAAACTCATCTTT
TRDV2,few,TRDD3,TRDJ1,CACEKLGDTADKLIF,TGTGCCTGTGAAAAACTGGGGGATACAGCCGATAAACTCATCTTT
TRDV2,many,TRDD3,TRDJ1,CACDPVLGDTRQLIF,TGTGCCTGTGACCCAGTACTGGGGGATACGCGGCAACTCATCTTT
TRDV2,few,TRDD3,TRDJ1,CACDTVGNRLRIRDDKLIF,TGTGCCTGTGACACCGTCGGGAACCGGCTGCGGATACGCGATGATAAACTCATCTTT
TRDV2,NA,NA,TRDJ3,CACDTVRGKTWDTRQMFF,TGTGCCTGTGACACTGTGAGGGGGAAGACCTGGGACACCCGACAGATGTTTTTC
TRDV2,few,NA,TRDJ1,CACDTVGETDKLIF,TGTGCCTGTGACACAGTTGGGGAAACCGATAAACTCATCTTT